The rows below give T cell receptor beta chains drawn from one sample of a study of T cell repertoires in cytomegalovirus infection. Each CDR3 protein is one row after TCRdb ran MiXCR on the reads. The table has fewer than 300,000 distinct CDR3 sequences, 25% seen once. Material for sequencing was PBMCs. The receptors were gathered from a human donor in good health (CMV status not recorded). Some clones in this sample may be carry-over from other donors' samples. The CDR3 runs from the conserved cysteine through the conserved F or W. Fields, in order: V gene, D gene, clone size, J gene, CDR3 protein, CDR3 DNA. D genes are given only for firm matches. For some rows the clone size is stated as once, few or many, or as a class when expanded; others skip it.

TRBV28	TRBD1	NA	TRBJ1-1	CASRSDRIEAFF	TGTGCCAGCAGATCGGACAGGATCGAAGCTTTCTTT
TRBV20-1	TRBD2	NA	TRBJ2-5	CSELAGTPGTQYF	TGCAGTGAACTAGCGGGGACCCCAGGGACCCAGTACTTC
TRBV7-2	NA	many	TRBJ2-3	CASSLIFRRGRTDTQYF	TGTGCCAGCAGTCTCATCTTTAGGCGGGGTCGCACAGATACGCAGTATTTT
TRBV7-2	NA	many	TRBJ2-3	CASSSPTTDTQYF	TGTGCCAGCAGCTCGCCGACCACAGATACGCAGTATTTT
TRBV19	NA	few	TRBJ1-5	CASSAPQGKSNQPQHF	TGTGCCAGTAGTGCGCCGCAGGGGAAGTCGAATCAGCCCCAGCATTTT
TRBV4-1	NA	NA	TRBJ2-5	CASSQDETRQETQYF	TGCGCCAGCAGCCAAGATGAGACGCGACAAGAGACCCAGTACTTC
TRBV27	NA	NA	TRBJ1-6	CASSLWAVSSSYNSPLHF	TGTGCCAGCAGTTTGTGGGCCGTATCAAGCTCCTATAATTCACCCCTCCACTTT
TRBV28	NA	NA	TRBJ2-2	CASSWTDYTGELFF	TGTGCCAGCAGTTGGACAGACTACACCGGGGAGCTGTTTTTT
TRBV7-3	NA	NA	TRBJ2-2	CASSLIHTGTTGELFF	TGTGCCAGCAGCTTAATCCACACAGGGACCACCGGGGAGCTGTTTTTT
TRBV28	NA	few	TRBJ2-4	CASGTLAKNIQYF	TGTGCCAGCGGTACATTAGCCAAAAACATTCAGTACTTC
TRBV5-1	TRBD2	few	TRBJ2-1	CASSPGTSGNYNEQFF	TGCGCCAGCAGCCCGGGGACTAGCGGAAACTACAATGAGCAGTTCTTC
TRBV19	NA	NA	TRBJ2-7	CASQFTRTETYEQYF	TGTGCCAGTCAGTTCACGCGGACCGAGACCTACGAGCAGTACTTC
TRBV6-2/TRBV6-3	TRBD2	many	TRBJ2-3	CASSYSSVLAGARWPDTQYF	TGTGCCAGCAGTTACTCGAGTGTACTAGCGGGAGCCCGATGGCCAGATACGCAGTATTTT
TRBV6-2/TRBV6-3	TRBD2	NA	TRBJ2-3	CASSPTGGRDTQYF	TGTGCCAGCAGTCCCACGGGGGGGAGAGATACGCAGTATTTT
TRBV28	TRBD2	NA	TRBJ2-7	CASSKIAGGLYEQYF	TGTGCCAGCAGTAAAATAGCGGGAGGGCTCTACGAGCAGTACTTC
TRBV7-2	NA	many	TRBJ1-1	CASSLRTSGTFDTEAFF	TGTGCCAGCAGCTTAAGAACGTCGGGGACCTTTGACACTGAAGCTTTCTTT
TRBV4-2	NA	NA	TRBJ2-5	CASSQDLGTTAGETQYF	TGTGCCAGCAGCCAAGATCTGGGCACTACCGCGGGAGAGACCCAGTACTTC
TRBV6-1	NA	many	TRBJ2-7	CASSTVAGHSYEQYF	TGTGCCAGCAGCACCGTGGCGGGACACTCCTACGAGCAGTACTTC
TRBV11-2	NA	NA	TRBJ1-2	CASSLDRQFGYTF	TGTGCCAGCAGCTTAGATCGTCAGTTTGGCTACACCTTC
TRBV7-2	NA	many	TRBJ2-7	CASSLGSGTGREQYF	TGTGCCAGCAGCTTAGGGAGCGGCACAGGGCGCGAGCAGTACTTC
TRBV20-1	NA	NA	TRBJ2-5	CSARDNRRELWSETQYF	TGCAGTGCTAGAGATAATCGACGGGAGTTATGGAGCGAGACCCAGTACTTC
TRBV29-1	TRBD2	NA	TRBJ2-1	CSVGRLALNEQFF	TGCAGCGTTGGCCGACTAGCTCTTAATGAGCAGTTCTTC
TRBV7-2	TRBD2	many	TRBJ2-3	CASTMGLANTDTQYF	TGTGCCAGCACCATGGGACTAGCGAACACAGATACGCAGTATTTT
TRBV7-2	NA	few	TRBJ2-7	CASTSSQFPYEQYF	TGTGCCAGCACCTCCAGCCAATTTCCCTACGAGCAGTACTTC
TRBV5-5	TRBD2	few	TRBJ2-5	CASSLALVAGETQYF	TGTGCCAGCAGCTTGGCCCTGGTAGCGGGCGAGACCCAGTACTTC
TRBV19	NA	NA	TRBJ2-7	CASSTTADSYEQYF	TGTGCCAGTAGTACTACAGCAGACTCCTACGAGCAGTACTTC
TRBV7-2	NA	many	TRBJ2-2	CASGEVANTGELFF	TGTGCCAGCGGGGAGGTGGCGAACACCGGGGAGCTGTTTTTT
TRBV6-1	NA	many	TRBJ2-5	CASSEVGTQETQYF	TGTGCCAGCAGTGAAGTGGGGACCCAAGAGACCCAGTACTTC
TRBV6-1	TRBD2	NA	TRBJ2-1	CASRVAGGLYEQFF	TGTGCCAGCAGAGTAGCGGGAGGGCTGTATGAGCAGTTCTTC
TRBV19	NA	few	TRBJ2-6	CASSISRHWANVLTF	TGTGCCAGTAGTATTTCTAGGCATTGGGCCAACGTCCTGACTTTC
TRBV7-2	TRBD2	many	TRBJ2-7	CASSLEREEVEQYF	TGTGCCAGCAGCTTGGAGCGGGAGGAAGTGGAGCAGTACTTC
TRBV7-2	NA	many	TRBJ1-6	CASSLGTTSSYNSPLHF	TGTGCCAGCAGCTTAGGGACAACAAGCTCCTATAATTCACCCCTCCACTTT
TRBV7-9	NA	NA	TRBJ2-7	CASSLAVGGPYEQYF	TGTGCCAGCAGCTTAGCAGTGGGGGGACCCTACGAGCAGTACTTC
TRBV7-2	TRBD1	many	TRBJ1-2	CASSLSSDRGGYGYTF	TGTGCCAGCAGCTTATCCTCGGACAGGGGCGGCTATGGCTACACCTTC
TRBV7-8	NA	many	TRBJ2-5	CASSLKVGALYQETQYF	TGTGCCAGCAGCTTAAAAGTCGGGGCGCTGTACCAAGAGACCCAGTACTTC
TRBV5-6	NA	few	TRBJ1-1	CASRGGGEMNTEAFF	TGTGCCAGCAGGGGGGGCGGAGAGATGAACACTGAAGCTTTCTTT
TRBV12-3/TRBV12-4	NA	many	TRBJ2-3	CASRPGTPRVGTQYF	TGTGCCAGCAGACCCGGGACGCCTCGGGTGGGTACGCAGTATTTT
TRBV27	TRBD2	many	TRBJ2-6	CASSPTGGGANVLTF	TGTGCCAGCAGCCCTACGGGAGGTGGGGCCAACGTCCTGACTTTC
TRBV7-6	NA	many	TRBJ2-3	CASSLLATGGFSTDTQYF	TGTGCCAGCAGCTTACTCGCGACAGGCGGCTTTAGCACAGATACGCAGTATTTT
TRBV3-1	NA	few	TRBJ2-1	CASSQDLALEQFF	TGTGCCAGCAGCCAAGACCTAGCTCTTGAGCAGTTCTTC
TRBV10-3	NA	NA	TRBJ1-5	CAINPGEGQPQHF	TGTGCCATCAACCCAGGGGAAGGGCAGCCCCAGCATTTT
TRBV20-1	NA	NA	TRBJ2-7	CSAREQVSYEQYF	TGCAGTGCTAGGGAACAGGTCTCCTACGAGCAGTACTTC
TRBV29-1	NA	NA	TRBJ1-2	CSVEAGGPNYGYTF	TGCAGCGTTGAAGCCGGGGGGCCCAACTATGGCTACACCTTC
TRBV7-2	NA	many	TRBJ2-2	CASSLLPGRNTGELFF	TGTGCCAGCAGCTTACTTCCGGGACGTAACACCGGGGAGCTGTTTTTT
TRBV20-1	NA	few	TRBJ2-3	CSATTLWGGASDTQYF	TGCAGTGCTACGACCTTATGGGGGGGGGCCTCAGATACGCAGTATTTT
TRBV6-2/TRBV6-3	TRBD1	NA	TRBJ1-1	CASTELTGIGMNTEAFF	TGTGCCAGCACCGAGCTGACAGGGATTGGGATGAACACTGAAGCTTTCTTT
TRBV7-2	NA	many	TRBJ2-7	CASSLEDTTTGYF	TGTGCCAGCAGCTTAGAGGACACCACGACGGGGTACTTC
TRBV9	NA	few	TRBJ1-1	CASSRNREFVSATEAFF	TGTGCCAGCAGCAGAAACAGGGAATTTGTGTCAGCCACTGAAGCTTTCTTT
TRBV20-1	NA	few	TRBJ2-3	CSVTRAQDTQYF	TGCAGTGTGACTAGGGCACAAGATACGCAGTATTTT
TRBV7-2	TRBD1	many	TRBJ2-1	CASSLLKGQGYGRSYNEQFF	TGTGCCAGCAGCTTACTCAAGGGACAGGGCTATGGGCGCTCCTACAATGAGCAGTTCTTC
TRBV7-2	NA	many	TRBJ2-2	CASSKRQTFTGELFF	TGTGCCAGCAGCAAAAGGCAGACTTTCACCGGGGAGCTGTTTTTT
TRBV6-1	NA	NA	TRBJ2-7	CASAYSGPVPGEQYF	TGTGCCAGCGCCTATTCGGGGCCAGTACCCGGGGAGCAGTACTTC
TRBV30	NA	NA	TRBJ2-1	CAWRPLANDNEQFF	TGTGCCTGGCGCCCTCTAGCGAACGACAATGAGCAGTTCTTC
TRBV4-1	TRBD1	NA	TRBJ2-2	CASSLRGPGELFF	TGCGCCAGCAGCCTCAGGGGGCCCGGGGAGCTGTTTTTT
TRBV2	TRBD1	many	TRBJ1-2	CASSPGQGLEGYTF	TGTGCCAGCAGTCCGGGACAGGGTTTGGAGGGCTACACCTTC
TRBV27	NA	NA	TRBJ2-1	CASSLEIPRPVPSYNEQFF	TGTGCCAGCAGTTTGGAAATCCCTCGACCGGTGCCCTCCTACAATGAGCAGTTCTTC
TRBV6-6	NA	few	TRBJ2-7	CASSYSGVSYEQYF	TGTGCCAGCAGTTACTCAGGGGTCTCCTACGAGCAGTACTTC
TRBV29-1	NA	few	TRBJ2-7	CSVGYSSYEQYF	TGCAGCGTTGGATACAGCTCCTACGAGCAGTACTTC
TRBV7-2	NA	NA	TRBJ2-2	CATVEGLGLFF	TGTGCCACCGTAGAGGGTCTAGGGCTGTTTTTT